The 9 T cell receptor beta chains listed next were all sequenced from one sample in a study of T cell responses to AZD1222 COVID-19 vaccine. The data were produced by immunoSEQ multiplex PCR, yet TCRdb's version contains in-frame clones alone and is incomplete. The sample shows around 130,000 clones, 75% to 95% of them seen only once. Here the sequenced sample was peripheral blood, taken 28 days after the second AZD1222 dose. The source of these receptors is an adult who received the AZD1222 COVID-19 vaccine.

Concerning this clone: The sample contains more than one DNA sequence encoding this CDR3. The rearrangement links TRBV14 to TRBJ1-6; D gene uncertain. Germline V gene sequence: CDR1 SGHDN, CDR2 FVKESK. CDR3 size: 14 residues. V was trimmed by 1 base and J by 6 bases, leaving 7 bases between them. CDR3 protein: CASSQVNRNSPLHF. In DNA form, the CDR3 reads TGTGCCAGCAGCCAAGTCAATCGTAATTCACCCCTCCACTTT.

The rearrangement joins TRBV19 to TRBJ2-7, with TRBD2 identical over 7 bases. The V gene end was trimmed by 9 bases and the J gene end by 4 bases; junction bases not matched to a gene: 12. Germline V gives CDR1 LNHDA, CDR2 SQIVND (reference sequence). This CDR3 spans 14 amino acids. CDR3 residues: CARARGRASYEQYV. CDR3 DNA: TGTGCCAGGGCACGGGGGAGGGCCTCATACGAGCAGTACGTC.

The V and J genes are TRBV30 and TRBJ1-2; 8 bases line up with TRBD1. Germline values: CDR1 GTSNPN, CDR2 SVGIG (reference sequence). The CDR3 length is 12 residues. V lost 8 bases and J lost 2; bases outside the gene matches: 4. CDR3 bases: TGTGCCCGGGACAGGCGGAACTATGGCTACACCTTC. Protein: CARDRRNYGYTF.

This clone appeared once. This chain uses TRBV5-1 with TRBJ2-6, with unresolved D. This CDR3 spans 15 amino acids. Trimming took 6 bases from V and 0 from J, leaving 10 bases between them. The germline V gene has CDR1 SGHRS and CDR2 YFSETQ. The CDR3 sequence is CASTQGLSGANVLTF. The CDR3 DNA follows: TGCGCCAGCACTCAAGGCCTCTCTGGGGCCAACGTCCTGACTTTC.

In DNA, the CDR3 is TGTGCCTTACAGGGGAGCGGAGATACGCAGTATTTT. Its translation is CALQGSGDTQYF. The V call is TRBV30, the J call TRBJ2-3, with 7 positions matching TRBD1. This CDR3 has 12 amino acids. The junction had 6 bases not matched to a gene; V was cut back by 7 bases and J by 5 bases. CDR1 is GTSNPN and CDR2 is SVGIG in the germline V gene (reference sequence).

CDR3 protein: CPRGARALAGGPLGANVLTF. CDR3 coding DNA: TGTCCCCGCGGCGCCCGGGCACTCGCGGGGGGGCCTCTGGGGGCCAACGTCCTGACTTTC. The V gene is TRBV13, the J gene TRBJ2-6, with 9 bases aligning to TRBD2. Germline V gene data show CDR1 as PRHDT and CDR2 as FYEKMQ (reference sequence). The CDR3 has 20 residues. The variable domain in full, with the rest retrieved from reference TRBV13 and TRBJ2-6, is AAGVIQSPRHLIKEKRETATLKCYPIPRHDTVYWYQQGPGQDPQFLISFYEKMQSDKGSIPDRFSAQQFSDYHSELNMSSLELGDSALYFCPRGARALAGGPLGANVLTFGAGSRLTVL.

V and J are TRBV24-1 and TRBJ1-2; D unclear. From germline, CDR1 is KGHDR and CDR2 SFDVKD. With 5 bases removed from V and 0 bases from J, the gap between germline ends came to 9 bases. The CDR3 has 14 residues. CDR3 sequence reads: CATSGPPPNYGYTF. As DNA, the CDR3 is TGTGCCACCAGTGGACCGCCTCCTAACTATGGCTACACCTTC.

This clone occurred once. The chain employs TRBV9 and TRBJ2-1; a weak D match, TRBD1 (5 bases). This CDR3 is 14 amino acids long. Per the germline V gene, CDR1 is SGDLS and CDR2 is YYNGEE. The germline V and J ends were trimmed by 4 bases and 0 bases, with 8 bases remaining between them. The CDR3 DNA reads TGTGCCAGCAGCCCGCAGGGCTCCTACAATGAGCAGTTCTTC. Its translation is CASSPQGSYNEQFF.

This chain links TRBV5-1 with TRBJ1-2; D is unresolved. V was trimmed by 0 bases and J by 6 bases, leaving 15 bases between them. The CDR3 covers 15 residues. From germline, CDR1 is SGHRS and CDR2 YFSETQ. The CDR3 region is CASSLAEALGDGYTF. Written as DNA, the CDR3 is TGCGCCAGCAGCTTGGCGGAGGCTCTTGGGGATGGCTACACCTTC.